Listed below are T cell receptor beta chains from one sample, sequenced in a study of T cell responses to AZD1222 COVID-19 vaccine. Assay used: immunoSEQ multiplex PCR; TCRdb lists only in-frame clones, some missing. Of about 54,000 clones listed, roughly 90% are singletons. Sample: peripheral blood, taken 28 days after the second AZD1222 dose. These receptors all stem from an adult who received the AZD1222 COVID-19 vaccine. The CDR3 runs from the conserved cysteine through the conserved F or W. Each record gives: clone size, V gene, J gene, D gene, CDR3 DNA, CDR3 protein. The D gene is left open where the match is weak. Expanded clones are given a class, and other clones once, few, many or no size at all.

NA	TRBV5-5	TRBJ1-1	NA	TGTGCCAGCAGCAGGACTGAGAACACTGAAGCTTTCTTT	CASSRTENTEAFF
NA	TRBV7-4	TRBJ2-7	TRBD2	TGTGCCAGCAGCCCAGGGACTAGCCGTTGGGTGAGAGAGCAGTACTTC	CASSPGTSRWVREQYF
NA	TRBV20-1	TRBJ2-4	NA	TGCAGTGCTAGTATGAACATTCAGTACTTC	CSASMNIQYF
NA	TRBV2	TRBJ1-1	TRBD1	TGTGCCAGCCGTCGACAGGGGGCAGTGACTGAAGCTTTCTTT	CASRRQGAVTEAFF
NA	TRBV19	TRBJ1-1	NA	TGTGCCAGTAGTATCAGGACGAACACTGAAGCTTTCTTT	CASSIRTNTEAFF
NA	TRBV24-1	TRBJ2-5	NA	TGTGCCACCAGTGATTTGAGGCAGGCGATCGGGGAGACCCAGTACTTC	CATSDLRQAIGETQYF
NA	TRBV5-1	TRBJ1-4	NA	TGCGCCAGCAGCTTGGCCGACAGTTATAATGAAAAACTGTTTTTT	CASSLADSYNEKLFF
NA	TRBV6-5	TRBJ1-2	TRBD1	TGTGCCAGCAGTTACTCGGGCACAGGGGTTTACTATGGCTACACCTTC	CASSYSGTGVYYGYTF
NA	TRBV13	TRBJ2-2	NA	TGTGCCAGCAGCCCCCTTTCTGGCGGGGAGCTGTTTTTT	CASSPLSGGELFF
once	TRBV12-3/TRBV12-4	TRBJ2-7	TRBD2	TGTGCCAGCAGTTACGGACTAGCTGGCGAGCAGTACTTC	CASSYGLAGEQYF
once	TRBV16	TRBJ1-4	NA	TGTGCCAGCAGCCTCAGGGGAATCAGGGAAAAACTGTTTTTT	CASSLRGIREKLFF
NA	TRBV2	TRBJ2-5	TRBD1	TGTGCCAGCAGTGGCCCGGGACAGGTTCAAGAGACCCAGTACTTC	CASSGPGQVQETQYF
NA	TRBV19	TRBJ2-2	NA	TGTGCCAGTAGAATCGGAGGGGGCTCGAACACCGGGGAGCTGTTTTTT	CASRIGGGSNTGELFF
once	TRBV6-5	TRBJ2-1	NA	TGTGCCAGCAGTTACTACAGGCCTTCGACCGGGGATGAGCAGTTCTTC	CASSYYRPSTGDEQFF
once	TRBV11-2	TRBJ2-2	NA	TGTGCCAGCAGCCCCTTGAGCGCGAACACCGGGGAGCTGTTTTTT	CASSPLSANTGELFF
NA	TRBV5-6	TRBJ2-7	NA	TGTGCCAGCAGCTTGTTTGGACAACCTGGGCACGAGCAGTACTTC	CASSLFGQPGHEQYF
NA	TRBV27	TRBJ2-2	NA	TGTGCCAGCAGTTTATGGACTACCACAGCGAACACCGGGGAGCTGTTTTTT	CASSLWTTTANTGELFF
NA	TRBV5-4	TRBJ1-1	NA	TGTGCCAGCAGCTTGCGGTTGGACACTGAAGCTTTCTTT	CASSLRLDTEAFF
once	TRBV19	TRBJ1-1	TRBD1	TGTGCCAGTAGTGCAAGACAGGGGACGGGTGAAGCTTTCTTT	CASSARQGTGEAFF
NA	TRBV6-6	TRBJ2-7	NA	TGTGCCAGCAGTTCCCCCGCGGAGAGCTACGAGCAGTACTTC	CASSSPAESYEQYF
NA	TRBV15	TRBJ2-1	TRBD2	TGTGCCACCAGCAGAGGACTAGCGGGAGTACGGAATGAGCAGTTCTTC	CATSRGLAGVRNEQFF
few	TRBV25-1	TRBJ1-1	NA	TGTGCCAGTCGTTTAGGGAACACTGAAGCTTTCTTT	CASRLGNTEAFF
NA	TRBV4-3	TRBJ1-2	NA	TGCGCCAGCAGCCAAGATACAGGTGATGGCTACACCTTC	CASSQDTGDGYTF
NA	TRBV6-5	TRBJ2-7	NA	TGTGCCAGCATGACTCGGCGGAGCTCCTACGAGCAGTACTTC	CASMTRRSSYEQYF
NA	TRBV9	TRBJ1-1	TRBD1	TGTGCCAGCAGCGTAGGAGGACAGGTGAGGAACACTGAAGCTTTCTTT	CASSVGGQVRNTEAFF
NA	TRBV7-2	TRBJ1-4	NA	TGTGCCAGCAGCTTAAGGGCAGTTAATGAAAAACTGTTTTTT	CASSLRAVNEKLFF
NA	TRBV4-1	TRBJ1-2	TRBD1	TGCGCCAGCAGCCAAGATTCGTCGGGACAGGGACCGGCCGGCTACACCTTC	CASSQDSSGQGPAGYTF
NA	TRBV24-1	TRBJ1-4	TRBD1	TGTGCCACCAGTGAGACCGGGACAGGGGGGGAGTATGAAAAACTGTTTTTT	CATSETGTGGEYEKLFF
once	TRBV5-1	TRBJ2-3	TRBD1	TGCGCCAGCAGCCCGGCCCCGGGACAGGGAGCAGATACGCAGTATTTT	CASSPAPGQGADTQYF
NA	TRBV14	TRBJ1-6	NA	TGTGCCAGCAGCCAAGACCGGCAGGCGTCACCCCTCCACTTT	CASSQDRQASPLHF
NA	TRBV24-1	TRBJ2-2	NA	TGTGCCACCAGTGATTTCGGGACAAGTACCGGGGAGCTGTTTTTT	CATSDFGTSTGELFF
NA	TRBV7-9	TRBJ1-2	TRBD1	TGTGCCAGCAGCTTAGCGACCCAGGGGGCGGCGGGCTACACCTTC	CASSLATQGAAGYTF
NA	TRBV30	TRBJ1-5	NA	TGTGCCTGGAACAAGGGGCGCGGGAACCTTTATAGCAATCAGCCCCAGCATTTT	CAWNKGRGNLYSNQPQHF
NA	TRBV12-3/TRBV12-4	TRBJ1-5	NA	TGTGCCAGCAGTTTCGGACAAAATCAGCCCCAGCATTTT	CASSFGQNQPQHF
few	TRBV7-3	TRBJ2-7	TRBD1	TGTGCCAGCAGCTCGTCCGGACAGGGATCCTACGAGCAGTACTTC	CASSSSGQGSYEQYF
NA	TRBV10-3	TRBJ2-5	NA	TGTGCCACCCAAGCTCTTCTAGCGCCTAAAGAGACCCAGTACTTC	CATQALLAPKETQYF
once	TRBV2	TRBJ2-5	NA	TGTGCCGGTGAGGGGGACTTCGAGGAGACCCAGTACTTC	CAGEGDFEETQYF
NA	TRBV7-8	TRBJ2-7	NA	TGTGCCAGCAGCAGCCGGACTTCCTACTCCTACGAGCAGTACTTC	CASSSRTSYSYEQYF
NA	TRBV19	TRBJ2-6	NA	TGTGCCAGTAGTAGGGCAGGGGGGTATCTAAGTGTAAACGTCCTGACTTTC	CASSRAGGYLSVNVLTF
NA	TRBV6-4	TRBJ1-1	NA	TGTGCCAGCAGGGCGGAGGGGGGCACTGAAGCTTTCTTT	CASRAEGGTEAFF
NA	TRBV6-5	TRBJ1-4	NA	TGTGCCAGCAGTTACCAGGGAAGGAGGAATGAAAAACTGTTTTTT	CASSYQGRRNEKLFF
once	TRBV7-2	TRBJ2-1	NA	TGTGCCAGCAGTATTGGAGGGGACTTCGACAATGAGCAGTTCTTC	CASSIGGDFDNEQFF
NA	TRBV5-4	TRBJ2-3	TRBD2	TGTGCCAGCAGCTTGGGACTAGCTGAAGATACGCAGTATTTT	CASSLGLAEDTQYF
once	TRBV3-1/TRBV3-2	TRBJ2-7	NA	TGTGCCAGCAGGGGGACCATCGAGCAGTACTTC	CASRGTIEQYF
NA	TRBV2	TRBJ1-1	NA	TGTGCCAGCAGTGAATCTCGAAGAGGGGCCGGCATGAACACTGAAGCTTTCTTT	CASSESRRGAGMNTEAFF
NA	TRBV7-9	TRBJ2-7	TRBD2	TGTGCCAGCAGCGCTAGCGGGGGACTAGCGGGATCCGACGAGCAGTACTTC	CASSASGGLAGSDEQYF